This T cell receptor beta chain comes out of a study of human CD8 memory T cell subsets. Study findings and constraints: Chao1 estimates suggested stem-like memory T cells exceeded precursor exhausted T cells in diversity. Minimally overlapping with each other were the repertoires of precursor exhausted and stem-like memory T cells.

Libraries of TCR beta chains were produced by 5' RACE (UMI-labeled). TCRdb reprocessed the 5' RACE reads; each CDR3 protein has one entry and no DNA is given. The table for this sample gives roughly 16,000 distinct CDR3 sequences. Cells classed as stem-like memory CD8+ T cells (TSTEM) were CCR7+ PD-1- TIGIT-. Comment on this clonotype: What it binds is not known.

The CDR3 has 14 amino acids. Source material: CD8+ stem-like memory T cells (TSCM and TCM) sorted from PBMCs. The sample's subset: stem-like memory CD8 T cells (TSTEM), CCR7+ PD-1- TIGIT-. The receptor was derived from a human donor in good health. The V call is TRBV12-3 or TRBV12-4, the J call TRBJ2-1; lacking DNA, the TRBD1 call made by TCRdb goes unchecked. The CDR3 sequence is CASSLGRGYNEQFF.